A selection of T cell receptor beta chains follows, all from one sample in a study of blood T cells in healthy people across ages. TCRdb called the 5' RACE reads again in MiXCR, with one record for every CDR3 protein. The sample records 550,000 to 750,000 distinct CDR3 sequences, around 20% being singletons. Sequenced material: blood. All receptors come from a man in his 70s in good health. Each CDR3 is given with its conserved first and last residue. The D gene is left open where the match is weak. Some rows mark clone size as missing; the rest say once, few, many or name a class of expanded clone.

j_call d_call v_call clone_size cdr3_nt cdr3_aa
TRBJ2-1 . TRBV18 many TGTGCCAGCTCCCCCGAGGGAGTTTGGCGGTTCTTC CASSPEGVWRFF
TRBJ2-7 TRBD2 TRBV7-9 few TGTGCCAGCAGCTTATGGTCGGCGGGGACCGGGACTAGTAGTTACGAGCAGTACTTC CASSLWSAGTGTSSYEQYF
TRBJ2-6 . TRBV12-3/TRBV12-4 . TGTGCCAGCAGTTTAGACCGACAGGTCCGCTCTGGGGCCAACGTCCTGACTTTC CASSLDRQVRSGANVLTF
TRBJ2-2 TRBD2 TRBV5-1 . TGCGCCAGCAGCTTAGCGACTAGCGGGATGCCCGGGGAGCTGTTTTTT CASSLATSGMPGELFF
TRBJ2-3 TRBD2 TRBV20-1 . TGCAGTGCCATATCCACTAGCGGCCGCACAGATACGCAGTATTTT CSAISTSGRTDTQYF
TRBJ2-1 TRBD2 TRBV20-1 few TGCAGTGCTAGAGATCCCCAAACTAGCGGGAGCAGGGCTGAGCAGTTCTTC CSARDPQTSGSRAEQFF
TRBJ1-3 TRBD1 TRBV28 few TGTGCCAGCAGTCAGGGACAGGGGTCCTCTGGAAACACCATATATTTT CASSQGQGSSGNTIYF
TRBJ2-7 . TRBV21-1 . TGTGCCAGCAGCACCAACCAACAGGGGTACTACGAGCAGTACTTC CASSTNQQGYYEQYF
TRBJ1-2 . TRBV5-1 . TGCGCCAGCAGCTTGGATTTCGGACAGCTCTATGGCTACACCTTC CASSLDFGQLYGYTF
TRBJ2-7 . TRBV20-1 . TGCAGTGCTAGAGGACAGCAGTCCTACGAGCAGTACTTC CSARGQQSYEQYF
TRBJ1-1 TRBD1 TRBV13 few TGTGCCAGCAGCGTAACAGGGGGCGTTCGCCCTGAAGCTTTCTTT CASSVTGGVRPEAFF
TRBJ2-5 . TRBV20-1 few TGCAGTGCTAGAGATCCCTCAGAATACCAAGAGACCCAGTACTTC CSARDPSEYQETQYF
TRBJ1-4 . TRBV14 few TGTGCCAGCAGCCAACGTCGGGGTGCAACTAATGAAAAACTGTTTTTT CASSQRRGATNEKLFF
TRBJ2-1 . TRBV28 few TGTGCCAGCAGTGCGGCGAGCAATGAGCAGTTCTTC CASSAASNEQFF